The present T cell receptor (beta chain) was sequenced within a study of T cell clonality in common variable immunodeficiency. Whole-study findings and limits: Links between repertoire features and CVID complications were heterogeneity-limited. Compared with healthy controls, CVID subjects showed increased TCRbeta clonality, mostly in about a third. The cause of increased CVID clonality remains unclear without subpopulation sequencing.

TCRdb's table, derived via immunoSEQ multiplex PCR, lists solely in-frame clones and lacks some. The sample contains roughly 38,000 clones, none of them singletons. Germline assignment: CDR1 SQVTM and CDR2 ANQGSEA. V gave up 3 bases and J gave up 0 bases, with 6 bases separating them. The CDR3 loop spans 13 amino acids. Both groups were predominantly of Caucasian heritage. This clone was observed many times. Its antigen is unknown. Read data end 3 residues before the CDR3 end; the end is taken from the germline J gene. Material: peripheral blood mononuclear cells. The sequence derives from a person aged 18-70 years in good health. This chain joins TRBV29-1 and TRBJ2-1; the D is unclear. The CDR3 here is CSVDYNSYNEQFF. CDR3 DNA, as far as it was read: TGCAGCGTTGACTATAACTCCTACAATGAG.